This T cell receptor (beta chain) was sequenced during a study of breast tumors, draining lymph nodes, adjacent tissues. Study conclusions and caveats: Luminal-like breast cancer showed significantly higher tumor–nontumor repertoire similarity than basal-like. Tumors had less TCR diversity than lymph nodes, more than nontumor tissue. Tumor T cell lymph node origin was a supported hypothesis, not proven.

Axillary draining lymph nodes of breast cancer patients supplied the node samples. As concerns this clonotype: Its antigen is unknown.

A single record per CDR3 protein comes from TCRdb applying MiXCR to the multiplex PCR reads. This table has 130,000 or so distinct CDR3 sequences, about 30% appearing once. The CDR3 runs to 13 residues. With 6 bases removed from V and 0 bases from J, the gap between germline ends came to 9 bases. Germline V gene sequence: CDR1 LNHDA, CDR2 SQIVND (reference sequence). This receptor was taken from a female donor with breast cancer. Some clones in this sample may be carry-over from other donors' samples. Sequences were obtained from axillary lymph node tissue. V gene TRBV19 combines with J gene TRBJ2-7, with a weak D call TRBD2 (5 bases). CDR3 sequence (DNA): TGTGCCAGTAGGTCGGAGGACTCCTACGAGCAGTACTTC. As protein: CASRSEDSYEQYF.